This note documents a single T cell receptor (beta chain) sequence. Antigen unknown. This may come from a read error, since a much larger clone is one base off. These data come from a study of blood T cells in healthy people across ages. This CDR3 comprises 12 residues. Looked up from germline, CDR1 is DFQATT and CDR2 is SNEGSKA (reference sequence). Then a second PCR, running roughly 7 to 11 cycles, was carried out with a sample-barcoded 5' primer and a J-beta primer mix. With 12 random nucleotides, a template-switch adaptor tagged each individual cDNA molecule. At least 2.5 million CDR3-containing paired-end reads were obtained per sample. MiXCR, run by TCRdb on the 5' RACE reads, gives a single entry per CDR3 protein. The table includes approximately 680,000 distinct CDR3 sequences, about 34% detected once. Study-wide points: TCR beta diversity per million T cells fell roughly linearly with age.

Per sample, extraction of total RNA gave at least 5.5 micrograms in every case. This chain links TRBV20-1 with TRBJ2-5, with unresolved D. Sequenced material: blood. The TCR sequence derives from a woman aged 80 or over in good health. The CDR3: CRARLAQETQYF. The CDR3 region has the DNA TGCAGGGCAAGACTGGCTCAAGAGACCCAGTACTTC.